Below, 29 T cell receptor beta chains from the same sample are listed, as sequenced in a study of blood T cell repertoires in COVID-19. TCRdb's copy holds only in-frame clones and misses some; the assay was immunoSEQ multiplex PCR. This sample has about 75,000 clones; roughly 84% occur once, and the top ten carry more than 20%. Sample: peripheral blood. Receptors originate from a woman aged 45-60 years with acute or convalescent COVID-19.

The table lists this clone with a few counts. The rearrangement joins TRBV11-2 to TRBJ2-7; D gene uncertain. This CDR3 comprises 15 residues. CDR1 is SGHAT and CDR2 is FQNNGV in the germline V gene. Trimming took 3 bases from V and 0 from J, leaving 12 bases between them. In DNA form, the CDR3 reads TGTGCCAGCAGCTTTCAACCAGGTGACTCCTACGAGCAGTACTTC. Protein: CASSFQPGDSYEQYF. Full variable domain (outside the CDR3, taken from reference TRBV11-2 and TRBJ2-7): EAGVAQSPRYKIIEKRQSVAFWCNPISGHATLYWYQQILGQGPKLLIQFQNNGVVDDSQLPKDRFSAERLKGVDSTLKIQPAKLEDSAVYLCASSFQPGDSYEQYFGPGTRLTVT.

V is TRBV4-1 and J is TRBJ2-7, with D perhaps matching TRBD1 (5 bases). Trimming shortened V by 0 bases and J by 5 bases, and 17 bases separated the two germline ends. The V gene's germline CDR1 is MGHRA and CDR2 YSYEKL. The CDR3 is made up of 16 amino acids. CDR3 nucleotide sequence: TGCGCCAGCAGCCAAGATCAGGGCCCAGGGTACCACGAGCAGTACTTC. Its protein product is CASSQDQGPGYHEQYF.

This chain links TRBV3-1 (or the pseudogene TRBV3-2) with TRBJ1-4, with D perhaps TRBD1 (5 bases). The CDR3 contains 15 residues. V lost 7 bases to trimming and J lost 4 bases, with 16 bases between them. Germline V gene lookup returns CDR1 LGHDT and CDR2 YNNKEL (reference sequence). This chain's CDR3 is CASTQGDSRNEKLFF. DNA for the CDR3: TGTGCCAGCACCCAGGGTGACAGCCGTAATGAAAAACTGTTTTTT.

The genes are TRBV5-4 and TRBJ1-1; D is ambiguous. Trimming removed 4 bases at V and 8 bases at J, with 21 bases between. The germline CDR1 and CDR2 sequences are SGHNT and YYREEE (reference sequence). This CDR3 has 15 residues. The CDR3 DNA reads TGTGCCAGCAGCGACACAAGAGAATGGAGGTCCGAAGCTTTCTTT. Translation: CASSDTREWRSEAFF.

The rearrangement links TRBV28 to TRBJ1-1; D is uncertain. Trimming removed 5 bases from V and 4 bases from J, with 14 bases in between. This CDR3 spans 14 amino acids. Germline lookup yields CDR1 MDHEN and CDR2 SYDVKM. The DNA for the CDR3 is TGTGCCAGCAGTATAATAACCCGGGTCACTGAAGCTTTCTTT. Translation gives CASSIITRVTEAFF.

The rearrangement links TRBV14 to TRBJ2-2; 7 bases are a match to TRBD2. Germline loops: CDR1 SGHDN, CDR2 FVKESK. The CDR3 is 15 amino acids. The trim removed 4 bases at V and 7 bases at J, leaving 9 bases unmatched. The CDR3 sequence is CASSRRTGGVGELFF. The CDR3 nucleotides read TGTGCCAGCAGCCGAAGGACTGGGGGGGTCGGGGAGCTGTTTTTT.

CDR3: CASSSWTSSYEQYF. CDR3 coding DNA: TGTGCCAGCAGTTCCTGGACTAGCTCCTACGAGCAGTACTTC. The genes are TRBV28 and TRBJ2-7; 7 positions agree with TRBD2. CDR1 and CDR2 from the germline V gene are MDHEN and SYDVKM. The V and J ends lost 4 bases and 0 bases, in that order; junction bases with no gene match: 3. CDR3 length equals 14 residues.

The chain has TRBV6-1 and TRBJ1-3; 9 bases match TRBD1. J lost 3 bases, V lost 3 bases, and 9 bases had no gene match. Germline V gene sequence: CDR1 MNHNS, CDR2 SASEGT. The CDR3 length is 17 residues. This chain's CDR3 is CASSETRDRVNGNTIYF. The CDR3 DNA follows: TGTGCCAGCAGTGAGACTCGGGACAGGGTAAATGGAAACACCATATATTTT.

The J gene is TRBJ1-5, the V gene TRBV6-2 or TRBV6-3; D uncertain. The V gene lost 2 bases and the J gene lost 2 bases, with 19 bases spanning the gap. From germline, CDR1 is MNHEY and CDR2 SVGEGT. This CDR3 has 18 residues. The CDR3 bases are TGTGCCAGCAGTTACGAGTCCCGGTTCCAATCCCGCAATCAGCCCCAGCATTTT. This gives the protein CASSYESRFQSRNQPQHF.

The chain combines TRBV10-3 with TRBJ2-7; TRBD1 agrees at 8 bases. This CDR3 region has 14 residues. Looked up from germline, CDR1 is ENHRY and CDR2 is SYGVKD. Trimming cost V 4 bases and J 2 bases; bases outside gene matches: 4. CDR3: CAISGTGTTYEQYF. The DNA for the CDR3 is TGTGCCATCAGTGGGACAGGGACAACCTACGAGCAGTACTTC.

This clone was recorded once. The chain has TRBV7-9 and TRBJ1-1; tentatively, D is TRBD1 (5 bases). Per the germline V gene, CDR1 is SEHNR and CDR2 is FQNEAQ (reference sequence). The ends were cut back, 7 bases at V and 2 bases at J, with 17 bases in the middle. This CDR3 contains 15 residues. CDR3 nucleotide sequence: TGTGCCAGCAACCCCCGGGCAGGGATCAACACTGAAGCTTTCTTT. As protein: CASNPRAGINTEAFF.

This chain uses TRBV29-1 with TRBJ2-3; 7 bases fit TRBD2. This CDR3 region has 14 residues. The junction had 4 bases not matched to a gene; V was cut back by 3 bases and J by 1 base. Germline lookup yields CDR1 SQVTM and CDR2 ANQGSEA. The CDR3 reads CSVEVGGGTDTQYF. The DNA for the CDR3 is TGCAGCGTTGAGGTGGGGGGGGGCACAGATACGCAGTATTTT.

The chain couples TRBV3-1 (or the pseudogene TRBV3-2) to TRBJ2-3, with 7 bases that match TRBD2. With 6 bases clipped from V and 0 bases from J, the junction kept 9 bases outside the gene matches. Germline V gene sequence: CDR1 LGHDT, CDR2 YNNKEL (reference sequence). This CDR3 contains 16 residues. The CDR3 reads CASRPYSGRSTDTQYF. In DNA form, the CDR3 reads TGTGCCAGCAGGCCCTATAGCGGGCGCAGCACAGATACGCAGTATTTT.

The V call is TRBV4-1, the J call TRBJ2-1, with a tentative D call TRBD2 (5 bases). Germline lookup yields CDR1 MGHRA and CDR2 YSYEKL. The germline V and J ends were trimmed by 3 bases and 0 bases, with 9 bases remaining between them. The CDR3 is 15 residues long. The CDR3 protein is CASSHRAASYNEQFF. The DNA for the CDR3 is TGCGCCAGCAGCCATCGAGCGGCCTCCTACAATGAGCAGTTCTTC.

The CDR3 DNA sequence: TGTGCCAGCAGCCAGGGCCCCGTCTCGGACGAGCAGTACTTC. Amino acids: CASSQGPVSDEQYF. The chain employs TRBV3-1 (or the pseudogene TRBV3-2) and TRBJ2-7; D not resolved. CDR3 size: 14 residues. Germline-derived CDR1 and CDR2 are LGHDT and YNNKEL (reference sequence). Trimming took 3 bases from V and 5 from J, leaving 14 bases between them.

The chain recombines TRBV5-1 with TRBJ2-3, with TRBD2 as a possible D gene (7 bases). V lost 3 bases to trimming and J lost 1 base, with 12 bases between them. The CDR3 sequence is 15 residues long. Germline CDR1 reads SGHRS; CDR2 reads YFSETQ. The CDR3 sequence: CASSSGGLGTDTQYF. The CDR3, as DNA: TGCGCCAGCAGCTCCGGGGGGCTTGGCACAGATACGCAGTATTTT.

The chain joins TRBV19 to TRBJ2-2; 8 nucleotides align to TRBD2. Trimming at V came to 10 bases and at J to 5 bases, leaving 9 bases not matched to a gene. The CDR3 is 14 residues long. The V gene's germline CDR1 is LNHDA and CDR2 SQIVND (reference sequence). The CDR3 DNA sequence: TGTGCCACCCCGGGGGGGACTTCGACCGGGGAGCTGTTTTTT. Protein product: CATPGGTSTGELFF. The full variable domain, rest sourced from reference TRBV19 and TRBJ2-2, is DGGITQSPKYLFRKEGQNVTLSCEQNLNHDAMYWYRQDPGQGLRLIYYSQIVNDFQKGDIAEGYSVSREKKESFPLTVTSAQKNPTAFYLCATPGGTSTGELFFGEGSRLTVL.

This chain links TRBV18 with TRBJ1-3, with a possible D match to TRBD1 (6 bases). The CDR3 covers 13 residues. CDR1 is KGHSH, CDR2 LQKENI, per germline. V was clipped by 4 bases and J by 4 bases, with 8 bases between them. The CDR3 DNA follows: TGTGCCAGCTCACGGGACACGGGAAACACCATATATTTT. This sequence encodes CASSRDTGNTIYF.

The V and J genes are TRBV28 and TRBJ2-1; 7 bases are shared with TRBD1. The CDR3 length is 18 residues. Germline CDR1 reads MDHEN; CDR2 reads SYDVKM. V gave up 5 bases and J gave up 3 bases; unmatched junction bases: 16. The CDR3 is CASSTHLRDRSVYNEQFF. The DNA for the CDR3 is TGTGCCAGCAGTACCCACTTAAGGGACAGAAGCGTCTACAATGAGCAGTTCTTC.

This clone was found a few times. The CDR3 coding sequence is TGTGCCAGCAGAGAGTCCTACGAGCAGTACTTC. Protein product: CASRESYEQYF. The rearrangement joins TRBV2 to TRBJ2-7; no clear D gene. V was pared by 6 bases and J by 1 base, with 4 bases between. The CDR3 extends over 11 amino acids. Germline CDR1 reads SNHLY; CDR2 reads FYNNEI.

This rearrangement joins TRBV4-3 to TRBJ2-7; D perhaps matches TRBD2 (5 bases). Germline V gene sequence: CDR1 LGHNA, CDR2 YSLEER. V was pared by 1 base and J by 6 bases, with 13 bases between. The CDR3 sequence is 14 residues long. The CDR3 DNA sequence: TGCGCCAGCAGCCAAGGCCCCCGGAGGACCGAGCAGTACTTC. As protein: CASSQGPRRTEQYF.

CDR3 nucleotide sequence: TGTGCCAGCAGCCTAAGCCGGGGTAATGAAAAACTGTTTTTT. Protein sequence: CASSLSRGNEKLFF. The rearrangement uses TRBV2 and TRBJ1-4; D call uncertain. CDR3 length: 14 residues. The germline CDR1 and CDR2 sequences are SNHLY and FYNNEI. Trimming took off 6 bases at V and 4 bases at J, with 12 bases between the two ends.

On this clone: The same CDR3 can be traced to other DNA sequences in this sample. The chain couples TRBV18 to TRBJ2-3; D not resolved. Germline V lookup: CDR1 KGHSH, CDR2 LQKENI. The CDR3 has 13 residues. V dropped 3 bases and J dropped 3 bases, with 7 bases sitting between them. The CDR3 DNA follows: TGTGCCAGCTCACCCTCTCTAACAGATACGCAGTATTTT. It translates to CASSPSLTDTQYF.

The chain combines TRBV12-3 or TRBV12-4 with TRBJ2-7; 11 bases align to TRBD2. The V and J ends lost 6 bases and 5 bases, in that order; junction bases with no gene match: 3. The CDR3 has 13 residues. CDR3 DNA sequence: TGTGCCAGCAGAATTAGCGGGAGGGACGAGCAGTACTTC. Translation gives CASRISGRDEQYF.

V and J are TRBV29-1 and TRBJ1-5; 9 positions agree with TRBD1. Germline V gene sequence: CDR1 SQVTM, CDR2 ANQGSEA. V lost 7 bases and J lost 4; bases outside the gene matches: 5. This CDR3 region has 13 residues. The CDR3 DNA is TGCAGCGCCTGGACAGGGGAGAATCAGCCCCAGCATTTT. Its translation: CSAWTGENQPQHF.

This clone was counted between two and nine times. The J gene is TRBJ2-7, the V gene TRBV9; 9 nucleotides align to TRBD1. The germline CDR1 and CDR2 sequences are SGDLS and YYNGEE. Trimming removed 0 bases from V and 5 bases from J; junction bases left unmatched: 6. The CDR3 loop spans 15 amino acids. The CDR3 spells CASSVVGTGRNEQYF. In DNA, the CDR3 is TGTGCCAGCAGCGTAGTAGGGACAGGGCGTAACGAGCAGTACTTC.

The CDR3 spells CASSPVHPGTQYF. DNA for the CDR3: TGTGCCAGCAGCCCGGTCCACCCCGGTACGCAGTATTTT. The chain is built from TRBV12-3 or TRBV12-4 and TRBJ2-3, with D unclear. Trimming stripped 6 bases from V and 8 bases from J, with 15 bases between. The CDR3 runs to 13 residues.

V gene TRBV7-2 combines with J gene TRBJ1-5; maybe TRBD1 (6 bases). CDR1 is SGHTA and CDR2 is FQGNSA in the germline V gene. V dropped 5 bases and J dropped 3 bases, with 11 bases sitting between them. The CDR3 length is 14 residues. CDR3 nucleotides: TGTGCCAGCAGCATGACAGGCCCCAATCAGCCCCAGCATTTT. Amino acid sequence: CASSMTGPNQPQHF. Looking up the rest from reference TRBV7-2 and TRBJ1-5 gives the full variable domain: GAGVSQSPSNKVTEKGKDVELRCDPISGHTALYWYRQSLGQGLEFLIYFQGNSAPDKSGLPSDRFSAERTGGSVSTLTIQRTQQEDSAVYLCASSMTGPNQPQHFGDGTRLSIL.

The CDR3 loop is CASSKVSRDRGPATLYGYTF. Written as DNA, the CDR3 is TGTGCCAGCAGCAAAGTATCCCGGGACAGGGGACCGGCGACCCTCTATGGCTACACCTTC. V is TRBV21-1 and J is TRBJ1-2; the table's D call of TRBD1 was not tested on the DNA. TRBV21-1 is given as a pseudogene. CDR3 length equals 20 residues.